These T cell receptor beta chains were read from a single sample in a study of PD-1 blockade in classical Hodgkin lymphoma. Clones were sequenced by immunoSEQ multiplex PCR, and TCRdb holds only the in-frame ones, with some missing. This sample yields roughly 48,000 clones, of which 86% are seen a single time; 6% to 7% belongs to the top ten. The sample consisted of peripheral blood mononuclear cells (PBMCs), taken before the fourth cycle of nivolumab. These receptors came from a human donor with classical Hodgkin lymphoma. Each CDR3 is given with its conserved first and last residue. Each record gives: clone size, D gene, V gene, CDR3 length, J gene, CDR3 DNA, CDR3 protein. D genes are given only for firm matches. Clone sizes are given selectively: once, few, many, or a class where the clone is expanded.

-	TRBD1	TRBV11-2	14	TRBJ2-7	TGTGCCAGCAGCTCCCGGGACAGGGGATCCGAGCAGTACTTC	CASSSRDRGSEQYF
-	-	TRBV9	13	TRBJ2-7	TGTGCCAGCAGCACCAGCATAAACTACGAGCAGTACTTC	CASSTSINYEQYF
once	TRBD2	TRBV10-3	15	TRBJ2-2	TGTGCCACCCGCCCTAGCGGGGGGGTGATCGGGGAGCTGTTTTTT	CATRPSGGVIGELFF
-	-	TRBV6-6	16	TRBJ2-1	TGTGCCAGCAGCCGGGGGACCGTGGCCGCTGGCAATGAGCAGTTCTTC	CASSRGTVAAGNEQFF
-	TRBD2	TRBV5-4	17	TRBJ2-5	TGTGCCAGCAGCTTGGGACCGACTAGCGGTCCCCAAGAGACCCAGTACTTC	CASSLGPTSGPQETQYF
-	-	TRBV5-1	13	TRBJ1-1	TGCGCCAGCAGCTTGGGGTGGGCTTATGAAGCTTTCTTT	CASSLGWAYEAFF
-	-	TRBV6-5	15	TRBJ1-1	TGTGCCAGCAGTTACCGACAGGTCGCGACCACTGAAGCTTTCTTT	CASSYRQVATTEAFF
once	TRBD2	TRBV19	18	TRBJ2-7	TGTGCCACCCACCCGGCGGGAGCGGGTGGGGGTGATAGGTACGAGCAGTACTTC	CATHPAGAGGGDRYEQYF
-	TRBD1	TRBV29-1	16	TRBJ1-4	TGCAGCGTTTTGACAGGGGGCGCATGGGGAGGCGAAAAACTGTTTTTT	CSVLTGGAWGGEKLFF
-	TRBD2	TRBV14	17	TRBJ2-7	TGTGCCAGCAGCCAAGATGCCCAGCGGGGGACCTCCTACGAGCAGTACTTC	CASSQDAQRGTSYEQYF
-	-	TRBV9	14	TRBJ1-1	TGTGCCAGCAGCGGCAGTACCAAGAACACTGAAGCTTTCTTT	CASSGSTKNTEAFF
-	-	TRBV5-4	13	TRBJ2-1	TGTGCCAGCAGGGTCGGCAGGGGGGATGAGCAGTTCTTC	CASRVGRGDEQFF
few	-	TRBV11-3	16	TRBJ2-7	TGTGCCAGCAGCTTAGGGTCCGGGACTGGAGCGTCGGAGCAGTACTTC	CASSLGSGTGASEQYF
-	TRBD1	TRBV7-6	14	TRBJ1-1	TGTGCCAGCAGCCCTGGACAGGGGTTCGCTGAAGCTTTCTTT	CASSPGQGFAEAFF
-	-	TRBV2	13	TRBJ2-3	TGTGCCAGCAGTGAAGCGCGGGCTGATACGCAGTATTTT	CASSEARADTQYF
-	-	TRBV7-7	13	TRBJ2-7	TGTGCTAGCAGCTTTAGAAGAGGGGATGAGCAGTACTTC	CASSFRRGDEQYF
-	TRBD1	TRBV5-1	14	TRBJ2-3	TGCGCCAGCAGCCCTCGGACAGGTAGAGATACGCAGTATTTT	CASSPRTGRDTQYF
-	TRBD1	TRBV28	16	TRBJ2-5	TGTGCCAGCAGTCCGGGGACAGGGGGAACCCAAGAGACCCAGTACTTC	CASSPGTGGTQETQYF
-	-	TRBV2	15	TRBJ2-6	TGTGCCAGCAGTGTATATGGGGTTGGGGCCAACGTCCTGACTTTC	CASSVYGVGANVLTF
-	-	TRBV5-4	13	TRBJ2-6	TGTGCCAGCAGCTTTATTGGGGCCAACGTCCTGACTTTC	CASSFIGANVLTF
-	-	TRBV7-9	13	TRBJ2-5	TGTGCCAGCAGCTTTAACCGAGTGGAGACCCAGTACTTC	CASSFNRVETQYF
-	-	TRBV21-1	18	TRBJ2-7	TGTGCCAGCAGCAATCAAGGTGGGTTACGGGACACTCGATACGAGCAGTACTTC	CASSNQGGLRDTRYEQYF